The present T cell receptor (beta chain) was sequenced within a study of blood T cell repertoires in COVID-19. About the research overall: There were acute and convalescent COVID-19 samples, and they came from the United States, Italy and Spain. PBMCs, B-cell-depleted T cells, or T cells were the source of the cDNA or gDNA that made up the material.

J gave up 4 bases and V 0 bases, and 5 bases lay outside the gene matches. Per the germline V gene, CDR1 is LNHDA and CDR2 is SQIVND (reference sequence). CDR3 size: 16 residues. Original analysis: Amplification with reference gene primers provided the estimates of nucleated cell counts. Clones were read by immunoSEQ multiplex PCR, and TCRdb kept only the in-frame ones, dropping some. V, J and clone size were drawn from that table, and D and trimming were deduced from the DNA. The data contain some 150,000 clones, around nine tenths of them singletons. The genes are TRBV19 and TRBJ2-2; TRBD1 matches at 7 bases. This sequence originates from a woman in her 70s with acute or convalescent COVID-19. Material for sequencing was peripheral blood. In DNA, the CDR3 is TGTGCCAGTAGTATAGAAAGGGGGCGCGGCACCGGGGAGCTGTTTTTT. This gives the protein CASSIERGRGTGELFF.